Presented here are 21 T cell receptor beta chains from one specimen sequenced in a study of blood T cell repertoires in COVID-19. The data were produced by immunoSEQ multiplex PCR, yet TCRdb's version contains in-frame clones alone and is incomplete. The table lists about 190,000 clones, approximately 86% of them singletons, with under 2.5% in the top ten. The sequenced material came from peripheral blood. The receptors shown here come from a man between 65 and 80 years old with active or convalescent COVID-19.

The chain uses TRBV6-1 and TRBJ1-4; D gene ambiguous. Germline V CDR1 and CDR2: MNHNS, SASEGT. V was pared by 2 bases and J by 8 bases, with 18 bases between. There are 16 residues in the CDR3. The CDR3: CASSEHLDGFVEKLFF. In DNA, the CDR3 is TGTGCCAGCAGTGAACACCTAGACGGTTTCGTAGAAAAACTGTTTTTT.

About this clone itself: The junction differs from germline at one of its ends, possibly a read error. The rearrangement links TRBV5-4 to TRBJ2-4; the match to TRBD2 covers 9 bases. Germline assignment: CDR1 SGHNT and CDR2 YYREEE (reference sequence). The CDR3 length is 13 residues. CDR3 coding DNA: TGTGCCAGCAGCTCGGGGGCTAGCGGGGTGTCAAACTTC. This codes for CASSSGASGVSNF.

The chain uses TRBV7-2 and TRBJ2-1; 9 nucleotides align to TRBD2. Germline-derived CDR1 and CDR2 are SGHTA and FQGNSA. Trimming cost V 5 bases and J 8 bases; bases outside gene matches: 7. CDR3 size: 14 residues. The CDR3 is CASSKGLASYEQFF. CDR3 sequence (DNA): TGTGCCAGCAGCAAGGGACTAGCAAGCTATGAGCAGTTCTTC.

In DNA, the CDR3 is TGTGCCAGCAGCTGGGGACAGGGAGGCCAAGAGACCCAGTACTTC. Its protein product is CASSWGQGGQETQYF. J is TRBJ2-5 and V is TRBV5-5, with 9 bases aligning to TRBD1. The CDR3 loop spans 15 amino acids. The V and J ends lost 3 bases and 1 base, in that order; junction bases with no gene match: 4. Germline CDR1 is SGHKS and CDR2 is YYEKEE (reference sequence).

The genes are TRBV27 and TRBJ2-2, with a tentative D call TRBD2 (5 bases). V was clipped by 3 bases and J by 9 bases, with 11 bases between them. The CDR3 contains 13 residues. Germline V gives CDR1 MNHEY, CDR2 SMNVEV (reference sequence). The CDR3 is CASSFRGSWELFF. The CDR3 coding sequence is TGTGCCAGCAGTTTTCGGGGTTCCTGGGAGCTGTTTTTT.

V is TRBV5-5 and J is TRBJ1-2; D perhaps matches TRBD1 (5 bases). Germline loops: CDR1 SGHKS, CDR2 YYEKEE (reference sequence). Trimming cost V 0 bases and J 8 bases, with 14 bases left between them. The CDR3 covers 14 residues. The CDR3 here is CASSLETVGSGYTF. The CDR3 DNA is TGTGCCAGCAGCTTGGAGACAGTCGGAAGCGGCTACACCTTC.

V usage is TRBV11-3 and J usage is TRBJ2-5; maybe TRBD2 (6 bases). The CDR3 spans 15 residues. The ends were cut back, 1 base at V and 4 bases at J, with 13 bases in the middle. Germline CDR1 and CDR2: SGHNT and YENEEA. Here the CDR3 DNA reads TGTGCCAGCAGCTTAGGAGGGACTCACCTAGAGACCCAGTACTTC. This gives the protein CASSLGGTHLETQYF.

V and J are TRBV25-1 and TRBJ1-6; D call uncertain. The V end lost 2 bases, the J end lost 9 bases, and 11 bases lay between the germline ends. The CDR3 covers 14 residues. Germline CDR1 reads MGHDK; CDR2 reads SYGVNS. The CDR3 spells CASSEGQKRSPLHF. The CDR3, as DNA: TGTGCCAGCAGTGAAGGTCAGAAACGTTCACCCCTCCACTTT.

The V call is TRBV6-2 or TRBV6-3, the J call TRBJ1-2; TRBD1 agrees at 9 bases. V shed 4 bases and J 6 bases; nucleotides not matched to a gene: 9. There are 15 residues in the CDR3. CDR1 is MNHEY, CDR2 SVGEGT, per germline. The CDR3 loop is CASSSPGTGTHGYTF. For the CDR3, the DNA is TGTGCCAGCAGTTCGCCCGGGACAGGGACCCATGGCTACACCTTC.

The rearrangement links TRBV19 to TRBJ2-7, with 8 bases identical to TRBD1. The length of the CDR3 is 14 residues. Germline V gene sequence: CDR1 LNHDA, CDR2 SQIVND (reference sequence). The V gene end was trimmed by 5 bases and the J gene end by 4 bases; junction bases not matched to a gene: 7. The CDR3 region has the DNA TGTGCCAGTAGTGTCGACAGGGGTAGTTACGAGCAGTACTTC. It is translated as CASSVDRGSYEQYF.

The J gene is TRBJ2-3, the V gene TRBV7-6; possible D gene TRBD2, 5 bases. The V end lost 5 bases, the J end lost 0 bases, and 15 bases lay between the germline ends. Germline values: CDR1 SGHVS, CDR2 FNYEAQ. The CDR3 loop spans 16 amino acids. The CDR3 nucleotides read TGTGCCAGCAGCCTAACCCCCCGGGGTAGCACAGATACGCAGTATTTT. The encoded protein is CASSLTPRGSTDTQYF.

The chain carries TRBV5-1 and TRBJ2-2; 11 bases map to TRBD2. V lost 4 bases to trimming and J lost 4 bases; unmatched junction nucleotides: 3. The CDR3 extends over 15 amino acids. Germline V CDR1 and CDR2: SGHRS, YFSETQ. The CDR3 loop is CASSTGTSGTGELFF. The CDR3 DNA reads TGCGCCAGCAGCACTGGGACTAGCGGCACCGGGGAGCTGTTTTTT.

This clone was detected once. The CDR3 region is CASRTDRVVGYTF. The CDR3 DNA reads TGCGCCAGCAGAACGGACAGGGTAGTAGGCTACACCTTC. The rearrangement uses TRBV5-1 and TRBJ1-2, with 8 bases aligning to TRBD1. J was trimmed by 8 bases and V by 5 bases; bases with no gene match: 8. In germline, CDR1 is SGHRS, CDR2 YFSETQ. This CDR3 has 13 residues.

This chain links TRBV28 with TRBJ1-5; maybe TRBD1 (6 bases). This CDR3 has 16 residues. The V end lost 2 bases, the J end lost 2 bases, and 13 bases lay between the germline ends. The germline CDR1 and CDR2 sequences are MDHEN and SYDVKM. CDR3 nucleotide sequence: TGTGCCAGCAGTTTAGGTGGCAGGGGAGGCAATCAGCCCCAGCATTTT. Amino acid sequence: CASSLGGRGGNQPQHF.

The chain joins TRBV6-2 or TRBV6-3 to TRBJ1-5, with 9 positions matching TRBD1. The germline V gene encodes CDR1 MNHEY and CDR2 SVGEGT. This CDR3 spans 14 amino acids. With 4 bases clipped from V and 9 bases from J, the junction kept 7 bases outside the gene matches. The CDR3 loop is CASSWGQGRWPQHF. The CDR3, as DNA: TGTGCCAGCAGTTGGGGACAGGGACGGTGGCCCCAGCATTTT.

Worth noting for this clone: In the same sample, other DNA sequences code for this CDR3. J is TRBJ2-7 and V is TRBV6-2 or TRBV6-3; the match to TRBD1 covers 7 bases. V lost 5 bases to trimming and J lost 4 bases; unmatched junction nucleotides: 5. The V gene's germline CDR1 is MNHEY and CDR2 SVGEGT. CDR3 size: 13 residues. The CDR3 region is CASSRTGPYEQYF. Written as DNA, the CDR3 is TGTGCCAGCAGTCGGACAGGACCTTACGAGCAGTACTTC.

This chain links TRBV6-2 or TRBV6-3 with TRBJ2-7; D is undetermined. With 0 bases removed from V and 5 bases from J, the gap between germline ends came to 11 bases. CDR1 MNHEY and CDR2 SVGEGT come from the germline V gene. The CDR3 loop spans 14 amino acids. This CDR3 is CASSYSTVGHEQYF. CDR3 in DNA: TGTGCCAGCAGTTACTCTACGGTGGGCCACGAGCAGTACTTC.

CDR3 nucleotide sequence: TGCGCCAGCAGCCCCTCGGGGGGGACGTTTTACAATGAGCAGTTCTTC. Protein: CASSPSGGTFYNEQFF. The chain joins TRBV5-1 to TRBJ2-1; 8 bases are shared with TRBD2. V lost 4 bases and J lost 4; bases outside the gene matches: 10. Germline CDR1 reads SGHRS; CDR2 reads YFSETQ. This CDR3 has 16 amino acids.

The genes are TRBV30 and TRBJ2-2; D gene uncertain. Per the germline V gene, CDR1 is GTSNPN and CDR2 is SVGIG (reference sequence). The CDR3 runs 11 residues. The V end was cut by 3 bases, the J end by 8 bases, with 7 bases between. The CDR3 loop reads CAWRHRGELFF. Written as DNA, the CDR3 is TGTGCCTGGAGACACCGAGGGGAGCTGTTTTTT.

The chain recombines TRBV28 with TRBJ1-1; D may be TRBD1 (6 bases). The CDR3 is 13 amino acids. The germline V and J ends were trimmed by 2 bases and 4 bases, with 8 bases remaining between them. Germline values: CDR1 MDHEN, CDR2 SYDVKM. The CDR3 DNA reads TGTGCCAGCAGTTTAAGAGGGGGCACTGAAGCTTTCTTT. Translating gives CASSLRGGTEAFF.

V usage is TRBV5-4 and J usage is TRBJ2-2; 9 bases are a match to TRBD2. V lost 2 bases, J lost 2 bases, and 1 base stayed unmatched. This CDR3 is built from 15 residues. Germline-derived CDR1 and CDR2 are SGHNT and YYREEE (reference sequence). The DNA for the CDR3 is TGTGCCAGCAGCTTTAGCGGGGGAAACACCGGGGAGCTGTTTTTT. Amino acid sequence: CASSFSGGNTGELFF. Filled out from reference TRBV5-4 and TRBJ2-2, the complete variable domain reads ETGVTQSPTHLIKTRGQQVTLRCSSQSGHNTVSWYQQALGQGPQFIFQYYREEENGRGNFPPRFSGLQFPNYSSELNVNALELDDSALYLCASSFSGGNTGELFFGEGSRLTVL.